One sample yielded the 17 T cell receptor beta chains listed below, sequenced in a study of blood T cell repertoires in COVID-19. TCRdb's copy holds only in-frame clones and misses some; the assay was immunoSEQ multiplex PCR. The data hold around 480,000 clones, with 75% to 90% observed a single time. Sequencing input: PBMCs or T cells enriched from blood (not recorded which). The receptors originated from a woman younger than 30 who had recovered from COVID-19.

Here the CDR3 DNA reads TGTGCCAGCAGTTTCCCGGGACAGGTGAACACCGGGGAGCTGTTTTTT. This codes for CASSFPGQVNTGELFF. The V call is TRBV27, the J call TRBJ2-2, with 8 bases fitting TRBD1. CDR3 length equals 16 residues. The V gene's germline CDR1 is MNHEY and CDR2 SMNVEV (reference sequence). Unmatched junction bases numbered 4, after V lost 3 bases and J lost 1 base.

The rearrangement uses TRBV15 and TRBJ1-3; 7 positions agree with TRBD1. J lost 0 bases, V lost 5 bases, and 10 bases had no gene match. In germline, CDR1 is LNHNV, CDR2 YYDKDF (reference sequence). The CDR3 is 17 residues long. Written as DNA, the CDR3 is TGTGCCACCAGCGGAGCCCCGACAGGGTCCTCTGGAAACACCATATATTTT. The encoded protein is CATSGAPTGSSGNTIYF. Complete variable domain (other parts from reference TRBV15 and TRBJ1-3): DAMVIQNPRYQVTQFGKPVTLSCSQTLNHNVMYWYQQKSSQAPKLLFHYYDKDFNNEADTPDNFQSRRPNTSFCFLDIRSPGLGDTAMYLCATSGAPTGSSGNTIYFGEGSWLTVV.

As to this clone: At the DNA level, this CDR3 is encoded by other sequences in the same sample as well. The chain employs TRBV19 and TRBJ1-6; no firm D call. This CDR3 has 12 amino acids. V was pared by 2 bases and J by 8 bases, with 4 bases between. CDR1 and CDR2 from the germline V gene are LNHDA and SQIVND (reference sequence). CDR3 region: CASSISDSPLHF. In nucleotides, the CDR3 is TGTGCCAGTAGTATATCGGATTCACCCCTCCACTTT.

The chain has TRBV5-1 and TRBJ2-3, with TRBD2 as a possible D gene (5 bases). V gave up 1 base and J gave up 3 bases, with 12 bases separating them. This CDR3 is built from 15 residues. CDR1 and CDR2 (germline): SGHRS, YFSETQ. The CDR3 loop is CASSLLEGWTDTQYF. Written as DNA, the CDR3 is TGCGCCAGCAGCTTGTTAGAGGGCTGGACAGATACGCAGTATTTT.

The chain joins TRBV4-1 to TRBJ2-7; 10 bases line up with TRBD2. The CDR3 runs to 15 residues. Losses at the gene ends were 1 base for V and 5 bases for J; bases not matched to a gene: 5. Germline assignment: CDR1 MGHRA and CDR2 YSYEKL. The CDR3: CASSQAVAGGNEQYF. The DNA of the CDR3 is TGCGCCAGCAGCCAAGCCGTAGCGGGGGGTAACGAGCAGTACTTC.

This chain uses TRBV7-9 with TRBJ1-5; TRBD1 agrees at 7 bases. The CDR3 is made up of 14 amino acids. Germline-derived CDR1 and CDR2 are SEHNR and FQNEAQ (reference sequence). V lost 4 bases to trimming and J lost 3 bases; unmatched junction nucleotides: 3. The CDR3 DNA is TGTGCCAGCAGCTCGAAGGGGGCCAATCAGCCCCAGCATTTT. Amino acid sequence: CASSSKGANQPQHF.

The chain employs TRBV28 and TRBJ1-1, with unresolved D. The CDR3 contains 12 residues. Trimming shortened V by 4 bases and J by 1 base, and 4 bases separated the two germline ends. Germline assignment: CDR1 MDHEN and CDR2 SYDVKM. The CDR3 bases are TGTGCCAGCAGTTACGGGAACACTGAAGCTTTCTTT. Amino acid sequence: CASSYGNTEAFF.

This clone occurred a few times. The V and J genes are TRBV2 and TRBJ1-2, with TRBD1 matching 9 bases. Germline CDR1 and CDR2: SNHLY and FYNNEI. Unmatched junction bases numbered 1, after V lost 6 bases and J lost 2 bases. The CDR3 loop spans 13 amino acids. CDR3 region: CASRDRGNYGYTF. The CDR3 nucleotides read TGTGCCAGCAGAGACAGGGGGAACTATGGCTACACCTTC.

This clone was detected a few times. The DNA of the CDR3 is TGTGCCAGCACCCTGCCTTGGGGGACACGCCAGTACTTC. Protein sequence: CASTLPWGTRQYF. The chain joins TRBV6-5 to TRBJ2-5, with D tentatively TRBD1 (6 bases). Germline V gene lookup returns CDR1 MNHEY and CDR2 SVGAGI. V lost 7 bases and J 10 bases, leaving 19 bases between the germline ends. The CDR3 has 13 amino acids.

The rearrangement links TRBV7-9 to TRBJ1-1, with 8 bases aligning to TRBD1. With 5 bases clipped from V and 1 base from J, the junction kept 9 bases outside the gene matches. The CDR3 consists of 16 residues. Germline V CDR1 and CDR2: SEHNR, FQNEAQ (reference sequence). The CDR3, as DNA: TGTGCCAGCAGCCGACTCGGAGGACAGGGGAACACTGAAGCTTTCTTT. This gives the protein CASSRLGGQGNTEAFF.

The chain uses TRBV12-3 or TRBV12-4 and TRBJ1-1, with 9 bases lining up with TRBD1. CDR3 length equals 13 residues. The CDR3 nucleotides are TGTGCTTCGCGACAGGGGGATTACACTGAAGCTTTCTTT. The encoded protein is CASRQGDYTEAFF.

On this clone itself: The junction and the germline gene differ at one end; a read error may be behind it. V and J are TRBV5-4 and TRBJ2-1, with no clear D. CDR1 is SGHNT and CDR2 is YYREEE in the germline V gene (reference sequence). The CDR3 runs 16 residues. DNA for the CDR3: TGTGCCAGCACCTTGGTGGCAACCCAGTCCTACAATGAGCAGTTCTTC. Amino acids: CASTLVATQSYNEQFF.

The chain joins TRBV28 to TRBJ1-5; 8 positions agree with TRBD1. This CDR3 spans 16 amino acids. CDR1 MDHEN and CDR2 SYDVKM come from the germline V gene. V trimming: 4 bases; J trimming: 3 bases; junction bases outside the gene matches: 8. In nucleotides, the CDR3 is TGTGCCAGCAGTTCACCGGGACAGGATATCAATCAGCCCCAGCATTTT. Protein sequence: CASSSPGQDINQPQHF.

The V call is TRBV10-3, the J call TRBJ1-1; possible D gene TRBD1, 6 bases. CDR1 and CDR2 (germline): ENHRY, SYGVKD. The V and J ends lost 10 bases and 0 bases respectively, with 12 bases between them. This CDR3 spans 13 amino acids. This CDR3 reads CATTAGVNTEAFF. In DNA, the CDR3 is TGTGCCACCACCGCAGGGGTGAACACTGAAGCTTTCTTT.

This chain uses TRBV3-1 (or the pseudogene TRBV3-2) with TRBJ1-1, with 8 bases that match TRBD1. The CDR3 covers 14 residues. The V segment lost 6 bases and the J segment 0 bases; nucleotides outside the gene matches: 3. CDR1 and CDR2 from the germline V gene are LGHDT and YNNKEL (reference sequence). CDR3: CASRLQGVNTEAFF. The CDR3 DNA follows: TGTGCCAGCAGATTACAGGGGGTGAACACTGAAGCTTTCTTT.

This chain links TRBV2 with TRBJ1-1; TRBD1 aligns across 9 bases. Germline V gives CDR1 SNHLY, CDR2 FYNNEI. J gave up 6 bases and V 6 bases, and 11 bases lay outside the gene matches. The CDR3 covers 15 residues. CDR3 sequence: CASSALGQGTAEAFF. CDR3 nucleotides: TGTGCCAGCAGCGCTCTTGGACAGGGGACCGCTGAAGCTTTCTTT.

The CDR3 sequence: CATSDSRTGLSTDTQYF. The CDR3 DNA is TGTGCCACCAGTGATTCCAGGACAGGGCTAAGCACAGATACGCAGTATTTT. The gene calls are TRBV24-1 and TRBJ2-3, with 8 bases that match TRBD1. Looked up from germline, CDR1 is KGHDR and CDR2 is SFDVKD. With 2 bases clipped from V and 0 bases from J, the junction kept 6 bases outside the gene matches. The CDR3 has 17 amino acids.